The 30 T cell receptor beta chains in this list originate from one sample, sequenced in a study of B cell selection in AIRE deficiency. The sorted conventional CD4 T cells were gated as CD4+CD127+. Profiling relied on immunoSEQ multiplex PCR, and the TCRdb table lists in-frame clones only, not all of them. This table holds under 30,000 clones, nearly 97% found once. Sequenced material: CD4+CD127+ conventional T cells sorted from PBMCs. These receptor sequences come from a human donor in good health.

The V and J genes are TRBV4-1 and TRBJ1-1; possible D gene TRBD1, 6 bases. Germline-derived CDR1 and CDR2 are MGHRA and YSYEKL. V dropped 5 bases and J dropped 1 base, with 14 bases sitting between them. The CDR3 is 15 amino acids. The CDR3 loop reads CASSDRARGNTEAFF. The CDR3 coding sequence is TGCGCCAGCAGCGATCGCGCCAGGGGGAACACTGAAGCTTTCTTT.

This chain links TRBV5-4 with TRBJ2-3, with TRBD2 matching 8 bases. CDR1 and CDR2 (germline): SGHNT, YYREEE (reference sequence). The CDR3 loop spans 17 amino acids. The V and J ends lost 4 bases and 4 bases, in that order; junction bases with no gene match: 14. Here the CDR3 reads CASSIPWGGGRADTQYF. For the CDR3, the DNA is TGTGCCAGCAGCATCCCTTGGGGCGGGGGGAGAGCAGATACGCAGTATTTT.

The V call is TRBV5-1, the J call TRBJ1-3; tentative D call: TRBD1 (5 bases). The CDR3 consists of 13 residues. Trimming took off 7 bases at V and 4 bases at J, with 12 bases between the two ends. Per the germline V gene, CDR1 is SGHRS and CDR2 is YFSETQ. The CDR3 nucleotides read TGCGCCAGCGGGAGGGGTTCCGGAAACACCATATATTTT. Its protein is CASGRGSGNTIYF.

The chain is built from TRBV5-1 and TRBJ1-4, with TRBD1 as a possible D gene (5 bases). Germline CDR1 SGHRS, CDR2 YFSETQ. This CDR3 spans 13 amino acids. The germline V and J ends were trimmed by 2 bases and 6 bases, with 8 bases remaining between them. Written as DNA, the CDR3 is TGCGCCAGCAGCTTTCAGGGAGATGAAAAACTGTTTTTT. Its translation: CASSFQGDEKLFF. Full variable domain (outside the CDR3, taken from reference TRBV5-1 and TRBJ1-4): KAGVTQTPRYLIKTRGQQVTLSCSPISGHRSVSWYQQTPGQGLQFLFEYFSETQRNKGNFPGRFSGRQFSNSRSEMNVSTLELGDSALYLCASSFQGDEKLFFGSGTQLSVL.

V and J are TRBV18 and TRBJ1-6; no firm D call. The CDR3 runs to 14 residues. V was trimmed by 6 bases and J by 6 bases, leaving 12 bases between them. Looked up from germline, CDR1 is KGHSH and CDR2 is LQKENI. CDR3 nucleotides: TGTGCCAGCTCGAAATTAAGTGTTAATTCACCCCTCCACTTT. Translating gives CASSKLSVNSPLHF. Full variable domain (remainder filled in from reference TRBV18 and TRBJ1-6): NAGVMQNPRHLVRRRGQEARLRCSPMKGHSHVYWYRQLPEEGLKFMVYLQKENIIDESGMPKERFSAEFPKEGPSILRIQQVVRGDSAAYFCASSKLSVNSPLHFGNGTRLTVT.

V gene TRBV28 combines with J gene TRBJ2-5, with 9 bases matching TRBD2. This CDR3 region has 15 residues. Trimming took 8 bases from V and 5 from J; bases not matched to a gene: 12. Germline values: CDR1 MDHEN, CDR2 SYDVKM. The CDR3, as DNA: TGTGCCAGCCGAGATAGCGGGAGAGGGGGGGAGACCCAGTACTTC. Translation: CASRDSGRGGETQYF.

On this clone: At one of its ends the junction is not consistent with the germline gene, which may arise from a read error. For the CDR3, the DNA is TGTGCTAGCAGCCCTGGGACTAGCTCCACTGATACGCAGTATTTT. Translation gives CASSPGTSSTDTQYF. V and J are TRBV7-7 and TRBJ2-3; TRBD2 matches at 9 bases. Germline assignment: CDR1 SSHAT and CDR2 FNYEAQ (reference sequence). CDR3 length: 15 amino acids.

The chain couples TRBV5-3 to TRBJ1-4, with 7 bases that match TRBD1. TRBV5-3 is annotated as an ORF whose role is uncertain. The CDR3 contains 14 residues. V shed 8 bases, J shed 8 bases, and the junction held 12 bases outside the gene matches. The CDR3 sequence: CASSVQGVEEKLFF. The CDR3 region has the DNA TGTGCCAGCAGCGTTCAGGGGGTGGAGGAAAAACTGTTTTTT.

The chain links TRBV11-3 to TRBJ2-1; 7 nucleotides match TRBD2. Germline V gene data show CDR1 as SGHNT and CDR2 as YENEEA. V dropped 4 bases and J dropped 0; count of bases not matched to a gene: 3. This CDR3 is built from 15 residues. CDR3: CASSSGGNSYNEQFF. The DNA of the CDR3 is TGTGCCAGCAGCTCCGGGGGGAACTCCTACAATGAGCAGTTCTTC.

The chain couples TRBV28 to TRBJ2-3; no firm D call. The V and J ends lost 2 bases and 5 bases respectively, with 5 bases between them. The CDR3 loop spans 12 amino acids. The germline V gene encodes CDR1 MDHEN and CDR2 SYDVKM. The CDR3, as DNA: TGTGCCAGCAGTTTAGTTAGAGATACGCAGTATTTT. Protein sequence: CASSLVRDTQYF.

The chain combines TRBV4-2 with TRBJ1-5, with 7 bases matching TRBD1. CDR1 is LGHNA and CDR2 is YNFKEQ in the germline V gene. Trimming removed 4 bases from V and 5 bases from J; junction bases left unmatched: 8. CDR3 length: 15 residues. The CDR3: CASSPRQGVDQPQHF. CDR3 in DNA: TGTGCCAGCAGCCCCCGACAGGGAGTTGATCAGCCCCAGCATTTT.

The genes are TRBV5-6 and TRBJ2-1, with D maybe TRBD2 (5 bases). Trimming removed 5 bases at V and 5 bases at J, with 8 bases between. The length of the CDR3 is 12 residues. The germline CDR1 and CDR2 sequences are SGHDT and YYEEEE. The CDR3 reads CASSRGDNEQFF. In DNA form, the CDR3 reads TGTGCCAGCAGTCGGGGAGACAATGAGCAGTTCTTC.

The V and J genes are TRBV6-5 and TRBJ1-2; the D is unclear. The V gene lost 6 bases and the J gene lost 0 bases, with 11 bases spanning the gap. The CDR3 is 14 residues long. Germline V gives CDR1 MNHEY, CDR2 SVGAGI. The CDR3 region has the DNA TGTGCCAGCAGCCGAGAAAAATCTAACTATGGCTACACCTTC. Translated: CASSREKSNYGYTF.

The chain links TRBV18 to TRBJ2-5, with D maybe TRBD2 (5 bases). The end of the DNA fits TRBJ2-7 better, so the J call may be wrong. Germline CDR1 is KGHSH and CDR2 is LQKENI. CDR3 size: 15 residues. The CDR3 DNA reads TGTGCCAGCTCACCGGAGGTAGCCCTATCCTACGAGCAGTACTTC. It yields the protein CASSPEVALSYEQYF.

V and J are TRBV27 and TRBJ2-7, with TRBD2 identical over 10 bases. The V and J ends lost 9 bases and 2 bases, in that order; junction bases with no gene match: 4. Germline CDR1 and CDR2: MNHEY and SMNVEV (reference sequence). This CDR3 has 13 residues. The CDR3 protein is CASSGRTTYEQYF. DNA of the CDR3: TGTGCCAGTAGCGGGAGGACTACCTACGAGCAGTACTTC.

This chain connects TRBV5-1 to TRBJ2-2; 8 bases are a match to TRBD1. Trimming at V came to 4 bases and at J to 7 bases, leaving 12 bases not matched to a gene. Germline V CDR1 and CDR2: SGHRS, YFSETQ. The CDR3 runs 16 residues. The CDR3 region is CASSDRDRIIIGELFF. The CDR3 bases are TGCGCCAGCAGCGATCGGGACAGGATTATCATCGGGGAGCTGTTTTTT.

The chain links TRBV11-2 to TRBJ1-5; 10 bases are shared with TRBD1. CDR1 and CDR2 (germline): SGHAT, FQNNGV. The V and J ends lost 7 bases and 8 bases, in that order; junction bases with no gene match: 17. The CDR3 totals 17 residues. CDR3 protein: CASIVGAGQGVGKPQHF. The CDR3, as DNA: TGTGCCAGCATCGTCGGGGCAGGACAGGGGGTAGGGAAGCCCCAGCATTTT.

CDR3 in DNA: TGTGCCAGCAGCCCGTATAGACTAGCCATGGAGACCCAGTACTTC. This encodes CASSPYRLAMETQYF. The chain recombines TRBV7-9 with TRBJ2-5; 7 bases fit TRBD2. The germline V gene has CDR1 SEHNR and CDR2 FQNEAQ (reference sequence). The CDR3 contains 15 residues. Trimming removed 5 bases from V and 5 bases from J; junction bases left unmatched: 11.

CDR3 amino acids: CASSYYRDNAEAFF. The CDR3 DNA sequence: TGTGCCAGCAGTTACTACCGGGACAACGCGGAAGCTTTCTTT. The chain employs TRBV6-6 and TRBJ1-1; tentative D call: TRBD1 (6 bases). The CDR3 is made up of 14 amino acids. V was pared by 1 base and J by 8 bases, with 14 bases between. Per germline, CDR1 MNHNY and CDR2 SVGAGI (reference sequence).

This rearrangement joins TRBV18 to TRBJ2-2, with TRBD2 matching 10 bases. J gave up 5 bases and V 6 bases, and 6 bases lay outside the gene matches. Germline values: CDR1 KGHSH, CDR2 LQKENI. The CDR3 loop spans 15 amino acids. CDR3 nucleotides: TGTGCCAGCTCCCTAGCGGGAGTCGATACCGGGGAGCTGTTTTTT. Its translation is CASSLAGVDTGELFF.

The chain uses TRBV27 and TRBJ2-1, with D possibly TRBD1 on 5 matching bases. With 3 bases removed from V and 5 bases from J, the gap between germline ends came to 23 bases. The CDR3 is 18 amino acids. CDR1 is MNHEY and CDR2 is SMNVEV in the germline V gene (reference sequence). CDR3 protein: CASSLIPDRGSLDNEQFF. The CDR3 DNA follows: TGTGCCAGCAGTTTGATACCCGACAGAGGTTCCTTGGACAATGAGCAGTTCTTC.

The CDR3 nucleotides are TGTGCCAGCAGTGACCACGAGAGGACAGGGGGCGTTCAGCCCCAGCATTTT. It yields the protein CASSDHERTGGVQPQHF. The rearrangement uses TRBV6-4 and TRBJ1-5, with TRBD1 matching over 11 bases. The germline gives CDR1 MRHNA, CDR2 SNTAGT. The CDR3 is made up of 17 amino acids. Losses at the gene ends were 2 bases for V and 6 bases for J; bases not matched to a gene: 9.

This sequence joins TRBV6-6 and TRBJ1-4, with D possibly being TRBD1 (5 bases). Germline CDR1 reads MNHNY; CDR2 reads SVGAGI (reference sequence). This CDR3 has 15 amino acids. Trimming left V 6 bases short and J 6 bases short, with 17 bases between. In DNA form, the CDR3 reads TGTGCCAGCAGCAGATGGACAACCAGAGATGAAAAACTGTTTTTT. It encodes CASSRWTTRDEKLFF.

This sequence joins TRBV28 and TRBJ2-7; maybe TRBD1 (6 bases). Trimming cost V 2 bases and J 0 bases, with 8 bases left between them. The CDR3 contains 14 residues. From germline, CDR1 is MDHEN and CDR2 SYDVKM. In DNA form, the CDR3 reads TGTGCCAGCAGTTTACCAGGGGCCTCCTACGAGCAGTACTTC. Its translation is CASSLPGASYEQYF.

The chain joins TRBV6-6 to TRBJ2-1, with D possibly being TRBD2 (6 bases). The CDR3 sequence is 13 residues long. Germline CDR1 is MNHNY and CDR2 is SVGAGI (reference sequence). V was pared by 9 bases and J by 8 bases, with 17 bases between. The CDR3 loop reads CASTSSGWDEQFF. CDR3 DNA: TGTGCCAGTACTAGCTCGGGATGGGATGAGCAGTTCTTC.

The rearrangement uses TRBV5-1 and TRBJ2-7, with 9 bases that match TRBD1. CDR1 SGHRS and CDR2 YFSETQ come from the germline V gene. The CDR3 is 14 residues long. Trimming at V came to 2 bases and at J to 2 bases, leaving 2 bases not matched to a gene. The CDR3 region is CASSFGTGPYEQYF. The CDR3 DNA is TGCGCCAGCAGCTTTGGGACAGGGCCCTACGAGCAGTACTTC. Together with reference TRBV5-1 and TRBJ2-7, the CDR3 gives the full variable domain: KAGVTQTPRYLIKTRGQQVTLSCSPISGHRSVSWYQQTPGQGLQFLFEYFSETQRNKGNFPGRFSGRQFSNSRSEMNVSTLELGDSALYLCASSFGTGPYEQYFGPGTRLTVT.

The rearrangement joins TRBV30 to TRBJ2-7; TRBD1 matches at 10 bases. J lost 5 bases, V lost 8 bases, and 9 bases had no gene match. The CDR3 sequence is 13 residues long. Germline values: CDR1 GTSNPN, CDR2 SVGIG (reference sequence). This CDR3 is CAGRGTGAHEQYF. In DNA, the CDR3 is TGTGCCGGCCGGGGGACAGGGGCCCACGAGCAGTACTTC.

The sample holds one count of this clone. V usage is TRBV7-2 and J usage is TRBJ2-2; no definite D call. Trimming stripped 3 bases from V and 0 bases from J, with 5 bases between. The CDR3 loop spans 14 amino acids. Germline loops: CDR1 SGHTA, CDR2 FQGNSA. The CDR3 DNA follows: TGTGCCAGCAGCTTTACACCGAACACCGGGGAGCTGTTTTTT. This sequence encodes CASSFTPNTGELFF. Together with reference TRBV7-2 and TRBJ2-2, the CDR3 gives the full variable domain: GAGVSQSPSNKVTEKGKDVELRCDPISGHTALYWYRQSLGQGLEFLIYFQGNSAPDKSGLPSDRFSAERTGGSVSTLTIQRTQQEDSAVYLCASSFTPNTGELFFGEGSRLTVL.

The rearrangement links TRBV30 to TRBJ2-7, with D maybe TRBD2 (6 bases). CDR3 length: 12 residues. In germline, CDR1 is GTSNPN, CDR2 SVGIG (reference sequence). Between the trimmed V and J ends, which lost 8 bases and 9 bases, there was a span of 20 bases. The CDR3 region is CAAAAGYFGQYF. The CDR3 DNA reads TGTGCCGCAGCGGCGGGGTATTTCGGGCAGTACTTC.

The count of this clone is one. This rearrangement joins TRBV7-2 to TRBJ2-3; 10 bases match TRBD2. The V gene end was trimmed by 5 bases and the J gene end by 6 bases; junction bases not matched to a gene: 17. Germline V gene lookup returns CDR1 SGHTA and CDR2 FQGNSA. The CDR3 contains 18 residues. CDR3 sequence reads: CASSPGLAVPQIADTQYF. For the CDR3, the DNA is TGTGCCAGCAGCCCCGGACTAGCGGTCCCCCAAATCGCGGATACGCAGTATTTT.